The sample holds many counts of the clone carrying this T cell receptor (beta chain). Its antigen is still unknown. cDNA libraries for TCR alpha and TCR beta, carrying sample barcodes and UMIs, came from 5'RACE with constant-segment primers. A single record per CDR3 protein comes from TCRdb applying MiXCR to the 5' RACE reads. Of around 300,000 distinct CDR3 sequences in the sample, roughly an eighth were seen once. The source of the sample is a study of T-cell memory formation after mild COVID-19. Study-level findings and limits: Second-wave clones peaking on day 37 lacked confirmed SARS-CoV-2 specificity. Clones shrinking from day 15 to 85 showed even CD4/CD8 mixes; later expanders tilted CD4+. Chiefly within CM and EM were the contracting CD4+ clones; CD8+ ones were within EMRA.

CDR3 length: 14 residues. Germline values: CDR1 SGDLS, CDR2 YYNGEE. V was trimmed by 3 bases and J by 7 bases, leaving 11 bases between them. This sequence was found in a man aged 18 to 30 who had mild COVID-19 (a few samples of this study predate the infection). Cell type and time point are not known. Sample: PBMCs or a T cell subset sorted from them (not recorded which). This chain uses TRBV9 with TRBJ1-6; maybe TRBD1 (5 bases). Here the CDR3 DNA reads TGTGCCAGCAGCGAGACAGCTCAGAATTCACCCCTCCACTTT. Translating gives CASSETAQNSPLHF.